The 18 T cell receptor beta chains listed next were all sequenced from one sample in a study of regulatory T cells in long-lasting Graves disease. Arm-PCR of CDR3 regions and iRepertoire HTBI primers were the basis on which TCR beta libraries were built. A single record per CDR3 protein comes from TCRdb applying MiXCR to the multiplex PCR reads. The table lists approximately 470,000 distinct CDR3 sequences, about a sixth of them singletons. Time point: newly diagnosed GD, antithyroid drugs for less than 3 months. Isolated PBMC RNA provided the starting material for the TCR library. This sample also appeared in a second study, on T cells in Graves' hyperthyroidism and ophthalmopathy.

The sample in question was peripheral blood mononuclear cells (PBMCs), obtained at new diagnosis, from a patient treated with antithyroid drugs. The receptors were sampled from a man aged 35 to 55 with Graves disease.

This clonotype was detected a few times. Possible read error: a much larger clone is one base away. The genes are TRBV6-1 and TRBJ2-1; the match to TRBD1 covers 8 bases. Germline assignment: CDR1 MNHNS and CDR2 SASEGT. The CDR3 sequence is 16 residues long. The CDR3 coding sequence is TGTGCCTGCAGCAGCGACCGGGACAGGTTCTACAATGAGCAGTTCTTC. This translates into CACSSDRDRFYNEQFF.

This clonotype was counted at least ten times. The chain has TRBV13 and TRBJ2-1; the D is unclear. This CDR3 contains 13 residues. Germline CDR1 is PRHDT and CDR2 is FYEKMQ (reference sequence). V lost 0 bases, J lost 6 bases, and 6 bases lay in between. The CDR3 DNA is TGTGCCAGCAGCTTAGGCAGGTTCAATGAGCAGTTCTTC. As protein: CASSLGRFNEQFF.

The sample holds many counts of this clonotype. The rearrangement links TRBV2 to TRBJ2-1, with D perhaps being TRBD1 or TRBD2 (5 bases each). CDR3 length: 17 amino acids. Germline assignment: CDR1 SNHLY and CDR2 FYNNEI. The V gene lost 4 bases and the J gene lost 0 bases, with 16 bases spanning the gap. The CDR3 protein is CASSGNRDASSYNEQFF. In DNA form, the CDR3 reads TGTGCCAGCAGTGGGAACCGGGACGCAAGCTCCTACAATGAGCAGTTCTTC.

The table lists this clonotype with many counts. J is TRBJ2-7 and V is TRBV24-1, with D uncertain. The CDR3 runs 14 residues. The ends were cut back, 5 bases at V and 1 base at J, with 11 bases in the middle. Germline V gene lookup returns CDR1 KGHDR and CDR2 SFDVKD. CDR3: CATSGTYVSYEQYF. CDR3 DNA: TGTGCCACCAGTGGGACCTACGTGTCCTACGAGCAGTACTTC.

V gene TRBV5-1 combines with J gene TRBJ2-1; 9 bases fit TRBD1. The J segment lost 3 bases and the V segment lost 4 bases, leaving 8 bases of the junction unmatched. CDR1 is SGHRS and CDR2 is YFSETQ in the germline V gene. The CDR3 length is 16 residues. CDR3 protein: CASSADSGQGYNEQFF. Written as DNA, the CDR3 is TGCGCCAGCAGCGCCGACTCGGGACAGGGCTACAATGAGCAGTTCTTC.

Note on this clonotype: A far larger clone is off by one base, so a read error is likely. The chain links TRBV6-1 to TRBJ2-5; no firm D call. The CDR3 sequence is 11 residues long. V was pared by 3 bases and J by 5 bases, with 4 bases between. Looked up from germline, CDR1 is MNHNS and CDR2 is SASEGT. The CDR3 nucleotides read TGTGCCAGCAGTGATTGGGAGACCCAGTACTTC. Its translation is CASSDWETQYF.

There are a few counts of this clonotype. The chain recombines TRBV20-1 with TRBJ2-2; D tentatively fits TRBD1 or TRBD2 (6 bases each). The germline V gene has CDR1 DFQATT and CDR2 SNEGSKA (reference sequence). V lost 3 bases and J 2 bases, leaving 10 bases between the germline ends. CDR3 length equals 14 residues. CDR3 sequence: CSARRGVNTGELFF. The DNA for the CDR3 is TGCAGTGCTAGGAGGGGGGTTAACACCGGGGAGCTGTTTTTT.

This clonotype was seen ten or more times. This sequence joins TRBV10-3 and TRBJ1-2; D might be TRBD1 (5 bases). Looked up from germline, CDR1 is ENHRY and CDR2 is SYGVKD. The CDR3 extends over 13 amino acids. V lost 10 bases and J 3 bases, leaving 15 bases between the germline ends. CDR3 bases: TGTGCCACGGGTGAAGGGACCGACTATGGCTACACCTTC. Amino acid sequence: CATGEGTDYGYTF.

This clonotype was observed many times. V and J are TRBV7-2 and TRBJ2-5; 11 bases are a match to TRBD2. This CDR3 is 17 amino acids long. V shed 1 base and J 5 bases; nucleotides not matched to a gene: 9. Germline CDR1 SGHTA, CDR2 FQGNSA. The CDR3 loop reads CASSLGLAGGRGETQYF. The CDR3, as DNA: TGTGCCAGCAGCTTAGGGCTAGCGGGAGGTCGAGGGGAGACCCAGTACTTC.

In the case of this clonotype: A single base separates this from a much larger clone, so it may be a read error. The V call is TRBV5-8, the J call TRBJ2-7; the match to TRBD1 covers 10 bases. Germline-derived CDR1 and CDR2 are SGHTS and YDEGEE. The CDR3 loop spans 16 amino acids. After removal of 4 bases from V and 7 bases from J, the junction contained 14 bases not matched to a gene. In DNA, the CDR3 is TGTGCCAGCAGCCGAAGAGGGACAGGGGCCGACAATGAGCAGTACTTC. This sequence encodes CASSRRGTGADNEQYF.

This clonotype has at least ten counts. The rearrangement uses TRBV5-1 and TRBJ1-1; D might be TRBD1 (6 bases). The length of the CDR3 is 13 residues. Trimming cost V 4 bases and J 5 bases, with 12 bases left between them. CDR1 is SGHRS, CDR2 YFSETQ, per germline. The CDR3 region is CASSTDRWTEAFF. As DNA, the CDR3 is TGCGCCAGCAGCACCGACAGGTGGACTGAAGCTTTCTTT.

This clonotype was picked up a small number of times. The chain joins TRBV2 to TRBJ2-1; D is possibly TRBD1 (6 bases). V dropped 3 bases and J dropped 10 bases, with 16 bases sitting between them. The germline V gene has CDR1 SNHLY and CDR2 FYNNEI. The CDR3 is 14 amino acids. The CDR3 region has the DNA TGTGCCAGCAGTGAGTACAGGGAGCTGGAGGAGCAGTTCTTC. It codes for CASSEYRELEEQFF.

There are many counts of this clonotype. The chain recombines TRBV28 with TRBJ2-4; TRBD2 matches at 9 bases. CDR1 and CDR2 from the germline V gene are MDHEN and SYDVKM. CDR3 length equals 22 residues. The trim removed 6 bases at V and 3 bases at J, leaving 27 bases unmatched. CDR3 nucleotides: TGTGCCAGCAGCCTCACGGTGAGACTAAGGCGGGAGGGCAGATCGGTCAAAAACATTCAGTACTTC. Its translation is CASSLTVRLRREGRSVKNIQYF.

The chain uses TRBV28 and TRBJ2-7; 9 nucleotides agree with TRBD1. The V gene end was trimmed by 5 bases and the J gene end by 7 bases; junction bases not matched to a gene: 6. The CDR3 has 13 residues. Germline V lookup: CDR1 MDHEN, CDR2 SYDVKM. This chain's CDR3 is CASSPDRGREQYF. The CDR3 DNA reads TGTGCCAGCAGTCCGGACAGGGGCCGAGAGCAGTACTTC.

This clonotype has a count of ten or more. V is TRBV27 and J is TRBJ2-7, with TRBD2 matching 12 bases. Germline trimming cut 2 bases from V and 1 base from J; bases unmatched to any gene: 9. This CDR3 has 18 amino acids. Germline V gives CDR1 MNHEY, CDR2 SMNVEV (reference sequence). The chain's CDR3 is CASSLIGLAGQRSYEQYF. CDR3 bases: TGTGCCAGCAGTTTAATAGGACTAGCGGGACAACGGTCCTACGAGCAGTACTTC.

Ten or more counts support this clonotype. J is TRBJ1-2 and V is TRBV24-1; 7 bases are shared with TRBD1. The CDR3 contains 13 residues. V lost 7 bases, J lost 7 bases, and 8 bases stayed unmatched. The germline gives CDR1 KGHDR, CDR2 SFDVKD. In DNA form, the CDR3 reads TGTGCCACCAGCCCGGACAGGCGAGGTGGCTACACCTTC. This translates into CATSPDRRGGYTF.

V and J are TRBV13 and TRBJ1-6, with D maybe TRBD1 (6 bases). Trimming removed 5 bases from V and 6 bases from J, with 14 bases in between. Germline CDR1 is PRHDT and CDR2 is FYEKMQ (reference sequence). The CDR3 is made up of 15 amino acids. The CDR3 is CASSRRGRINSPLHF. The CDR3 DNA follows: TGTGCCAGCAGCCGCAGGGGTCGGATTAATTCACCCCTCCACTTT.

This clonotype was observed a handful of times. This chain uses TRBV30 with TRBJ2-7, with 12 bases matching TRBD2. The CDR3 runs to 15 residues. Germline V gene sequence: CDR1 GTSNPN, CDR2 SVGIG (reference sequence). V shed 3 bases, J shed 2 bases, and the junction held 5 bases outside the gene matches. The CDR3 loop reads CAWSDGLAGPYEQYF. The CDR3 coding sequence is TGTGCCTGGAGCGACGGACTAGCGGGGCCCTACGAGCAGTACTTC.